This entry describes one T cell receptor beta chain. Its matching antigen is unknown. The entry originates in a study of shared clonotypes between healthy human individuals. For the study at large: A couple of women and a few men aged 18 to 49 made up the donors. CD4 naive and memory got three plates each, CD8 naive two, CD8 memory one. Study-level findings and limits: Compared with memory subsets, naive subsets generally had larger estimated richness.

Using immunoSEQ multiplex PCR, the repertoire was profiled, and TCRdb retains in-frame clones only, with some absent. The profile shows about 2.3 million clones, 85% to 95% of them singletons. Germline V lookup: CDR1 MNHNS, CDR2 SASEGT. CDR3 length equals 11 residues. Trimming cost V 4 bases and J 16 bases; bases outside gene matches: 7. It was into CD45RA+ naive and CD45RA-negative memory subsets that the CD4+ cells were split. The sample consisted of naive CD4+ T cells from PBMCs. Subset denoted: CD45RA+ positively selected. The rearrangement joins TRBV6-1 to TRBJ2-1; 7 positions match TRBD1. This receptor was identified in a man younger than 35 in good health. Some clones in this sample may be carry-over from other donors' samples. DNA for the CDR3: TGTGCCAGCAGTGCACAGGGGTTCGAATTCTTC. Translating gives CASSAQGFEFF.